This T cell receptor beta chain emerged from a study of blood T cell repertoires in COVID-19. Whole-study context: There were acute and convalescent COVID-19 samples, and they came from the United States, Italy and Spain.

The CDR3 is made up of 14 amino acids. Germline V CDR1 and CDR2: SGHNT, YYREEE (reference sequence). Trimming shortened V by 1 base and J by 4 bases, and 11 bases separated the two germline ends. Generated by immunoSEQ multiplex PCR, the TCRdb table keeps only in-frame clones and is missing some. The sample includes around 180,000 clones, roughly 82% of them seen just once. The chain employs TRBV5-4 and TRBJ2-5; the D is unclear. The TCR originated in a woman aged 25 to 39 with acute or convalescent COVID-19. Sequencing was performed on peripheral blood. The CDR3 loop reads CASSLLSLRETQYF. CDR3 nucleotides: TGTGCCAGCAGCTTGCTCTCCTTGAGAGAGACCCAGTACTTC.